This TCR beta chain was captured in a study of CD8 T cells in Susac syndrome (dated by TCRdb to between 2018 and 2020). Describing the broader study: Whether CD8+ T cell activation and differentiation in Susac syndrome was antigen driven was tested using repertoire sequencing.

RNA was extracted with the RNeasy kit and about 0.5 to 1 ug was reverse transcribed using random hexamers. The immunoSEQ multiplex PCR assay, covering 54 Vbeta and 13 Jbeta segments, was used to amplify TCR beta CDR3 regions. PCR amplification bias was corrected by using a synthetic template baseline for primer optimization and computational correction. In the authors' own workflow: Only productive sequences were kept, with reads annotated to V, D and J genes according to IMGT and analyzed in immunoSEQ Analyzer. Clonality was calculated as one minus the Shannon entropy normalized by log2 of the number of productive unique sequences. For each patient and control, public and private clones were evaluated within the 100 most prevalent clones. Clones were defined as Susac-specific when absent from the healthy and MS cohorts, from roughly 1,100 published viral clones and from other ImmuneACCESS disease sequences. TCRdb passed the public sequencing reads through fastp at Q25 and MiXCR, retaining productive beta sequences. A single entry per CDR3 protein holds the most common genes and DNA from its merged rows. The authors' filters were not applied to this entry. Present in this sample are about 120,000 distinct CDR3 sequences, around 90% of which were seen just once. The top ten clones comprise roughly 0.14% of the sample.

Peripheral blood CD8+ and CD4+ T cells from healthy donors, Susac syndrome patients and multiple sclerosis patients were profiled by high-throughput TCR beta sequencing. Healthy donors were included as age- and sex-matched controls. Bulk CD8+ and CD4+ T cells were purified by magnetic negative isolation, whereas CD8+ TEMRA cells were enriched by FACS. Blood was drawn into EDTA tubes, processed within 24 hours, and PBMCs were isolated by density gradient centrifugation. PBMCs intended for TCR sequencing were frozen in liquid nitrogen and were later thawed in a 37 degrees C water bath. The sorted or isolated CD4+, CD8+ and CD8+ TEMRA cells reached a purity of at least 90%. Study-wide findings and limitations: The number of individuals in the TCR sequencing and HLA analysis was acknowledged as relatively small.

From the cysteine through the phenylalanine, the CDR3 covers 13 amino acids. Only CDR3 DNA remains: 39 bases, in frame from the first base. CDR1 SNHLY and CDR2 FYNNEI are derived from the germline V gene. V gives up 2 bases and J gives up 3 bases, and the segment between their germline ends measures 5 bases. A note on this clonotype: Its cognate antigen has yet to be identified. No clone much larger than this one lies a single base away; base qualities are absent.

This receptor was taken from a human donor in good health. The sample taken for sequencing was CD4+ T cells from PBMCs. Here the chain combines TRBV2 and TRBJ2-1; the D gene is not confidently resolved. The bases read TGTGCCAGCAGTGAACTTTTCTACAATGAGCAGTTCTTC. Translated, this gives CASSELFYNEQFF.